Below are 21 T cell receptor beta chains sequenced from a single sample in a study of cytomegalovirus exposure and HLA in healthy donors. The primer mix had 60 Vbeta and 13 Jbeta primers. Profiling relied on immunoSEQ multiplex PCR, and the TCRdb table lists in-frame clones only, not all of them. Of about 150,000 clones listed, approximately 83% were seen once; the top ten hold more than 3%. The sample taken for sequencing was PBMCs. These receptors were collected from a male donor in good health and CMV-seronegative.

This clone has only a few counts. The rearrangement joins TRBV7-6 to TRBJ1-2, with 9 bases fitting TRBD1. There are 15 residues in the CDR3. V lost 5 bases and J lost 3; bases outside the gene matches: 7. Germline CDR1 is SGHVS and CDR2 is FNYEAQ. The CDR3 loop is CASSPLQGAYYGYTF. The CDR3 DNA reads TGTGCCAGCAGCCCGTTACAGGGGGCCTACTATGGCTACACCTTC.

The gene calls are TRBV19 and TRBJ1-4, with 8 bases that match TRBD1. The CDR3 contains 13 residues. CDR1 is LNHDA and CDR2 is SQIVND in the germline V gene (reference sequence). Trimming took 8 bases from V and 11 from J; bases not matched to a gene: 10. This CDR3 is CASAGDRLRKLFF. CDR3 nucleotide sequence: TGTGCCAGTGCCGGGGACAGGCTGCGGAAACTGTTTTTT. The whole variable domain, remainder taken from reference TRBV19 and TRBJ1-4, is DGGITQSPKYLFRKEGQNVTLSCEQNLNHDAMYWYRQDPGQGLRLIYYSQIVNDFQKGDIAEGYSVSREKKESFPLTVTSAQKNPTAFYLCASAGDRLRKLFFGSGTQLSVL.

J is TRBJ2-5 and V is TRBV6-5, with 7 positions matching TRBD1. TRBJ2-7 matches the DNA end more closely, so the J call is doubtful. The CDR3 spans 15 residues. Germline V gene lookup returns CDR1 MNHEY and CDR2 SVGAGI. As DNA, the CDR3 is TGTGCCAGCAGTTACTCAGGGACAGAGGTCTACGAGCAGTACTTC. It encodes CASSYSGTEVYEQYF.

This clone has only one observation. The CDR3 DNA reads as TGTGCCAGCAGTTCCGGGACAGAGCCCTACGAGCAGTACTTC. Protein sequence: CASSSGTEPYEQYF. The chain uses TRBV28 and TRBJ2-7; TRBD1 matches 7 bases. V was pared by 4 bases and J by 2 bases, with 5 bases of the junction left unmatched. The CDR3 totals 14 residues. In germline, CDR1 is MDHEN, CDR2 SYDVKM.

The V and J genes are TRBV19 and TRBJ1-1; no clear D. The ends were cut back, 3 bases at V and 0 bases at J, with 8 bases in the middle. The CDR3 loop spans 14 amino acids. Germline CDR1 is LNHDA and CDR2 is SQIVND (reference sequence). The CDR3 sequence: CASSMRVMNTEAFF. The CDR3 DNA reads as TGTGCCAGTAGTATGAGGGTCATGAACACTGAAGCTTTCTTT.

This chain links TRBV9 with TRBJ2-1, with D possibly being TRBD2 (6 bases). Per the germline V gene, CDR1 is SGDLS and CDR2 is YYNGEE. V was trimmed by 0 bases and J by 6 bases, leaving 10 bases between them. The CDR3 runs 14 residues. Here the CDR3 DNA reads TGTGCCAGCAGCGTAGCGGGAGAAAGCAATGAGCAGTTCTTC. Translating gives CASSVAGESNEQFF.

The chain employs TRBV7-8 and TRBJ2-5; tentative D call: TRBD2 (6 bases). This CDR3 has 16 residues. With 4 bases removed from V and 2 bases from J, the gap between germline ends came to 17 bases. The germline V gene has CDR1 SGHVS and CDR2 FQNEAQ. This chain's CDR3 is CASSYRRRVGQETQYF. The CDR3 DNA reads as TGTGCCAGCAGCTACCGGAGGAGGGTAGGGCAAGAGACCCAGTACTTC.

The chain couples TRBV18 to TRBJ2-3; D call uncertain. V was clipped by 7 bases and J by 6 bases, with 14 bases between them. The CDR3 runs 13 residues. Germline CDR1 reads KGHSH; CDR2 reads LQKENI. CDR3 amino acids: CASFPPAGDTQYF. As DNA, the CDR3 is TGTGCCAGCTTCCCCCCGGCAGGTGATACGCAGTATTTT.

About this clone: The junction and the germline gene differ at one end; a read error may be behind it. The J gene is TRBJ2-3, the V gene TRBV7-2; D remains ambiguous. There are 15 residues in the CDR3. Germline CDR1 is SGHTA and CDR2 is FQGNSA. CDR3 residues: CASSPPGIYTDTRYF. For the CDR3, the DNA is TGTGCCAGCAGCCCCCCTGGCATATACACAGATACGCGGTATTTT.

The chain is built from TRBV5-1 and TRBJ1-1, with D tentatively TRBD1 (5 bases). The V end lost 4 bases, the J end lost 0 bases, and 10 bases lay between the germline ends. CDR1 is SGHRS, CDR2 YFSETQ, per germline. The CDR3 has 14 amino acids. The CDR3 region is CASSALGVNTEAFF. The CDR3, as DNA: TGCGCCAGCAGCGCGCTAGGGGTGAACACTGAAGCTTTCTTT.

In DNA, the CDR3 is TGTGCCTGGAGTGCGTGGCGGGAGGTCTTAAGGGATGAGCAGTTCTTC. This sequence encodes CAWSAWREVLRDEQFF. The rearrangement links TRBV30 to TRBJ2-1; TRBD2 aligns across 8 bases. Germline V lookup: CDR1 GTSNPN, CDR2 SVGIG (reference sequence). J lost 8 bases, V lost 1 base, and 13 bases had no gene match. The length of the CDR3 is 16 residues.

This clone occurred a few times. The chain is built from TRBV2 and TRBJ2-6, with a tentative D call TRBD2 (6 bases). Germline CDR1 is SNHLY and CDR2 is FYNNEI. The germline V and J ends were trimmed by 4 bases and 2 bases, with 6 bases remaining between them. The CDR3 extends over 14 amino acids. In DNA form, the CDR3 reads TGTGCCAGCAGTGGACTAGCTGGGGCCAACGTCCTGACTTTC. Its protein product is CASSGLAGANVLTF. The whole variable domain, filled in from reference TRBV2 and TRBJ2-6, reads EPEVTQTPSHQVTQMGQEVILRCVPISNHLYFYWYRQILGQKVEFLVSFYNNEISEKSEIFDDQFSVERPDGSNFTLKIRSTKLEDSAMYFCASSGLAGANVLTFGAGSRLTVL.

The rearrangement joins TRBV28 to TRBJ2-4; D call uncertain. The V gene's germline CDR1 is MDHEN and CDR2 SYDVKM. The CDR3 totals 16 residues. V was clipped by 5 bases and J by 1 base, with 15 bases between them. CDR3 protein: CASSPRPNSAKNIQYF. CDR3 bases: TGTGCCAGCAGTCCCAGACCCAACAGTGCCAAAAACATTCAGTACTTC. The full variable domain, completed using reference TRBV28 and TRBJ2-4, is DVKVTQSSRYLVKRTGEKVFLECVQDMDHENMFWYRQDPGLGLRLIYFSYDVKMKEKGDIPEGYSVSREKKERFSLILESASTNQTSMYLCASSPRPNSAKNIQYFGAGTRLSVL.

This clone was seen only once. The chain couples TRBV14 to TRBJ2-7; 11 bases align to TRBD2. The CDR3 covers 17 residues. Germline V gene sequence: CDR1 SGHDN, CDR2 FVKESK. The junction had 9 bases not matched to a gene; V was cut back by 4 bases and J by 1 base. CDR3 in amino acids: CASSRQSGTSGSYEQYF. Here the CDR3 DNA reads TGTGCCAGCAGCCGACAATCCGGGACTAGCGGATCCTACGAGCAGTACTTC.

The chain carries TRBV2 and TRBJ1-2, with TRBD1 matching over 7 bases. Unmatched junction bases numbered 3, after V lost 3 bases and J lost 2 bases. CDR3 size: 14 residues. Germline V gene data show CDR1 as SNHLY and CDR2 as FYNNEI. The CDR3 sequence is CASSEGQLNYGYTF. Written as DNA, the CDR3 is TGTGCCAGCAGTGAGGGACAGCTCAACTATGGCTACACCTTC.

J is TRBJ1-2 and V is TRBV30; 7 bases match TRBD1. The germline V gene encodes CDR1 GTSNPN and CDR2 SVGIG (reference sequence). V dropped 4 bases and J dropped 2; count of bases not matched to a gene: 7. CDR3 length: 14 residues. CDR3 sequence: CAWNKGGQNYGYTF. CDR3 DNA: TGTGCCTGGAACAAAGGGGGACAGAACTATGGCTACACCTTC. The full variable domain, with the rest looked up from reference TRBV30 and TRBJ1-2, is SQTIHQWPATLVQPVGSPLSLECTVEGTSNPNLYWYRQAAGRGLQLLFYSVGIGQISSEVPQNLSASRPQDRQFILSSKKLLLSDSGFYLCAWNKGGQNYGYTFGSGTRLTVV.

The V gene is TRBV29-1, the J gene TRBJ1-5; D is perhaps TRBD1 (5 bases). The CDR3 runs 13 residues. Germline V gene data show CDR1 as SQVTM and CDR2 as ANQGSEA. Trimming removed 4 bases at V and 6 bases at J, with 13 bases between. Here the CDR3 DNA reads TGCAGCGTTGGGCAGGGAGGAGGTCAGCCCCAGCATTTT. This codes for CSVGQGGGQPQHF.

This chain joins TRBV2 and TRBJ2-4; 8 bases fit TRBD2. CDR3 length: 14 residues. After removal of 6 bases from V and 2 bases from J, the junction contained 3 bases not matched to a gene. Germline V lookup: CDR1 SNHLY, CDR2 FYNNEI. CDR3 bases: TGTGCCAGCAGGGCGGGGGGTTCCAAAAACATTCAGTACTTC. As protein: CASRAGGSKNIQYF.

The gene calls are TRBV28 and TRBJ1-5, with unresolved D. The CDR3 is made up of 12 amino acids. Germline CDR1 MDHEN, CDR2 SYDVKM. The V end was cut by 8 bases, the J end by 4 bases, with 9 bases between. The CDR3 loop is CASRGSNQPQHF. In DNA form, the CDR3 reads TGTGCCAGCCGAGGCTCGAATCAGCCCCAGCATTTT.

The gene calls are TRBV18 and TRBJ2-1; 10 bases agree with TRBD2. With 3 bases clipped from V and 3 bases from J, the junction kept 2 bases outside the gene matches. Germline V lookup: CDR1 KGHSH, CDR2 LQKENI. The CDR3 totals 15 residues. CDR3 amino acids: CASSPGLAYYNEQFF. Written as DNA, the CDR3 is TGTGCCAGCTCACCGGGACTAGCGTACTACAATGAGCAGTTCTTC.

The rearrangement joins TRBV18 to TRBJ1-2, with D unresolved. CDR3 length equals 15 residues. The germline V gene encodes CDR1 KGHSH and CDR2 LQKENI. V lost 7 bases and J 2 bases, leaving 17 bases between the germline ends. CDR3 DNA: TGTGCCAGCTTTCGAAACGAGGGCCTCAACTATGGCTACACCTTC. The encoded protein is CASFRNEGLNYGYTF. The full variable domain, rest sourced from reference TRBV18 and TRBJ1-2, is NAGVMQNPRHLVRRRGQEARLRCSPMKGHSHVYWYRQLPEEGLKFMVYLQKENIIDESGMPKERFSAEFPKEGPSILRIQQVVRGDSAAYFCASFRNEGLNYGYTFGSGTRLTVV.